This T cell receptor beta chain is drawn from a study of cytomegalovirus exposure and HLA in healthy donors (TCRdb year 2017). About the investigation overall: An earlier analysis of roughly 570 of the donors reported approximately 300 Gb of sequence data and approximately 120 million unique TCR beta sequences obtained from approximately 180 million T cells. Approximately 300 gigabases of sequencing data and 75 million to 85 million unique TCR sequences made up an early release that covered over 550 HLA-typed donors. Among the 398 genotyped donors, more than 70% belonged to the genetic ancestry cluster associated with self-reported Caucasian donors. The study aimed to test whether cataloging public T cell receptors could reveal signatures of past pathogen exposure. The T cell repertoires of 666 subjects were profiled by immunosequencing and related to cytomegalovirus serostatus. A separate validation cohort of approximately 120 different subjects was used in addition to the approximately 640-subject first cohort. The study combined high-throughput TCR immunosequencing, statistical association of individual TCRs with disease status, and machine learning to predict cytomegalovirus infection status. In a later analysis, previously published TCR beta repertoires from about 670 donors were re-analyzed and high-resolution HLA genotyping was added so that TCR occurrence patterns could be studied. In the later analysis, no new phenotypic data were used to find candidate immune exposures; instead, reliance was placed on TCR beta sequences and their occurrence across donors. An earlier analysis of around 540 of the donors applied high-throughput TCR beta sequencing to assess whether each TCR beta V gene segment acted as functional or pseudogenic. Donor age, sex, ethnicity and CMV serostatus were collected together with the repertoire data. In a later genetic analysis, genome-wide SNP genotypes for about 65% of the 666 donors were used, and that subset was treated as a discovery cohort. All discovery cohort repertoires had been generated using a single sequencing platform. HLA typing included class I and class II loci at four-digit resolution. Typing coverage varied by locus: about 620-640 donors for A, B, C, DRB1 and DQB1; roughly 510 for DQA1; around 610 for DPA1; approximately 490 for DPB1. A few DR-DQ haplotypes were treated as single units for association and clustering because of strong linkage in the cohort. Across approximately 400 genotyped donors of the cohort, an average of roughly 230,000 unique TCR beta nucleotide sequences per donor were sequenced, and roughly a sixth of those sequences were non-productive.

Overall study outcomes, separate from this receptor: A cluster of highly shared sequence variants was judged likely to be a technical artifact of the sequencing pipeline. Linkage disequilibrium might explain the correlated functional status among segregating V segments, but an unknown experimental factor could not be excluded. The authors suggested that the approach could potentially be extended to other disease states and immunological phenotypes. Several of the top co-occurrence clusters appeared to be linked to parvovirus B19, influenza, CMV and Epstein-Barr virus, according to a later analysis. The classifier was reported to diagnose cytomegalovirus status with high specificity and sensitivity in both the original and validation cohorts. Specific HLA alleles were associated with around 18,000 TCR beta sequences at a false discovery rate of 0.05 in a later analysis. Because the 87-base-pair reads could not distinguish some IMGT-functional V segments, including TRBV6-2 and TRBV6-3, those segments were excluded. When HLA alleles, especially DR and DQ, strongly co-occurred, attributing TCR associations to individual alleles was difficult. Most CMV-associated TCR beta chains appeared to be HLA-restricted in a later analysis, and the HLA associations seemed to be driven largely by CMV exposure. Compared with the 666-donor mean, donors in an Asian-associated ancestry cluster had fewer N-insertions in productive TCRs, according to a later genetic analysis. HLA typing was unavailable for some donors at each locus, so association tests used only the typed subset. In vitro tests confirmed that a few of the cytomegalovirus-associated TCR beta chains recognize cytomegalovirus antigens. CMV serostatus was the only immune exposure information available for the cohort. Roughly uniform sequencing depth across donors was assumed in presence/absence analyses, although this assumption may not hold. According to a later analysis, TCR association rates differed among HLA loci, with DRB1 alleles showing the most associated TCRs and HLA-C alleles showing the fewest. A further reported finding was that TCR beta sequences accurately predicted the HLA-A and HLA-B alleles for most subjects in the first cohort. V-gene and J-gene trimming of TCR beta chains was associated with a missense DCLRE1C variant in a later genetic analysis, and the association was replicated in an independent cohort. While some public TCRs were present in many individuals, most TCR sequences turned up only very rarely across donors. Because counts were too low, roughly 18 rarely observed V segments, including chromosome 9 orphons, were left out of the earlier analysis of 500 to 750 of the donors. Compared with equally common non-associated chains, HLA-associated TCR beta chains in a later analysis were more clonally expanded and had lower generation probabilities. Only TCR beta chains were sequenced in this cohort, and the absence of alpha or paired-chain data limited detectable features. In an earlier analysis of some 540 of the donors, most TCR beta V segments appeared in productive rearrangements about 87% or about 30% of the time, broadly matching IMGT annotations. A total of roughly 160 TCR beta chains were listed by the study as associated with cytomegalovirus.

This clone was detected once. It lacks a known antigen. No base quality values were provided; no much bigger clone lies one nucleotide off. In total, 630 or so healthy bone marrow donors made up the cohort. Cohort members were all nominally healthy when sampled, although unrecorded immune exposures were likely present. The donor tested CMV seronegative and was one of the 352 seronegative cohort members. Every donor gave a peripheral blood sample, and the peripheral blood mononuclear cells from that sample were used for TCR beta sequencing. The Qiagen DNeasy Blood Extraction Kit was used to extract genomic DNA from the blood cell samples. Library preparation employed the immunoSEQ multiplex PCR assay. For the multiplex PCR, a mixture combining 60 forward primers for TCR Vbeta segments and 13 reverse primers for TCR Jbeta segments was used. Amplification of the CDR3 region of rearranged TCR beta genes was performed with a multiplex PCR assay on genomic DNA. The amplified TCR beta libraries were sequenced on the Illumina HiSeq System as 87-base-pair reads. The original methods were these. A later analysis counted tens of millions of unique TCR beta chains across the 500 to 850 repertoires, and 9.5 million to 11 million of these chains were shared by at least two donors. A nearest-neighbor algorithm error-corrected the raw reads and collapsed the reads into unique sequences, merging closely related sequences to remove PCR and sequencing errors. To assign V, D and J gene segments, CDR3 sequences were aligned to IMGT reference sequences. For a sequence to be retained, a match of at least six nucleotides was required to both a V gene segment and a J gene segment. A rearrangement was called productive if the CDR3 had no stop codons and remained in frame with V and J, and every other rearrangement was called non-productive. CDR3 was defined by IMGT convention, running from the second conserved V-encoded cysteine to the conserved J-encoded phenylalanine. The earlier analysis of fewer than 750 of the donors excluded sequences that lacked an unambiguous match to a single V gene segment. In an earlier analysis of approximately 590 of the donors, a V segment was called functional when productive rearrangements were above 56.7%, and segregating when the standard deviation between donors exceeded 5%. A statistical classification framework was built to diagnose cytomegalovirus status from the catalog of TCR beta chain sequences. In a later analysis, V and J genes were assigned by comparing TCR nucleotide sequences against IMGT/GENE-DB human TR gene sequences. A later analysis assigned CDR3 sequences and most-parsimonious VDJ recombination scenarios with the TCRdist pipeline. In a later analysis, each TCR beta chain was defined by its CDR3 amino acid sequence together with its V-gene family, and reads without a unique V-gene family were excluded. In a later analysis, fewer than 600 highly shared, low-generation-probability nucleotide sequences were removed to address suspected cross-contamination and a sequencing artifact. In a later analysis, a clonal expansion index for each public chain was calculated from normalized within-repertoire ranks of inferred template counts. A later analysis computed generation probabilities with a VDJ recombination model fitted to out-of-frame rearrangements, and checked the results against IGoR. A later analysis scored TCR-TCR, TCR-HLA and TCR-CMV co-occurrence with hypergeometric tests, applying a repertoire-size bias correction to TCR pairs. To estimate false discovery rates, a later analysis permuted the HLA or CMV assignments 20 times. In a later analysis, co-occurring TCRs were grouped using DBSCAN, and TCRdist sequence similarity was added for clustering within HLA-allele-positive subsets. Repertoires with fewer than 30,000 or more than 120,000 public chains were left out of co-occurrence clustering, as were about 5 repertoires with anomalous nucleotide sharing. Sourced from immuneACCESS, this table was stored by TCRdb with only in-frame sequences that have V and J called. A share of the clones is absent; for the studies checked, an unresolved V gene accounts for under half, and the remainder has no known explanation. V, J and clone size derive from that table, while D and trimming were established from the DNA sequence. The sample table records 110,000 or so clones; roughly 87% of these occur just once. The leading ten clones occupy 1.4% to 1.5% of the sample.

Its CDR3 holds 16 amino acids, cysteine through phenylalanine. The sequence is cut down to CDR3 DNA, 48 bases in frame from base 1. The V and J ends are trimmed by 1 base and 0 bases, leaving 12 bases between them. CDR1 is given as SGHRS and CDR2 as YFSETQ, both from the germline V gene. Recombination joined TRBV5-1 with TRBJ2-3, with the D gene not confidently named. Sample: PBMCs. The sequence was collected from a woman under 30 in good health and CMV-seronegative. The nucleotides read TGCGCCAGCAGCTTGTTCGGTATAAGTAGCACAGATACGCAGTATTTT. This translates into CASSLFGISSTDTQYF.